This T cell receptor beta chain derives from a study of regulatory T cells in long-lasting Graves disease. CDR1 WSHSY and CDR2 SAAADI come from the germline V gene. This CDR3 region has 14 residues. The trim removed 6 bases at V and 4 bases at J, leaving 6 bases unmatched. Arm-PCR of CDR3 regions and iRepertoire HTBI primers were used to build TCR beta libraries. MiXCR, applied by TCRdb to the multiplex PCR reads, yields one record per CDR3 protein. The sample has 580,000 or so distinct CDR3 sequences; about 16% are singletons. Time point given: newly diagnosed GD, antithyroid drugs for less than 3 months. Isolated PBMC RNA provided the starting material for the TCR library. An approximately 9-milliliter sample of peripheral blood was drawn into EDTA tubes. A further study also used this sample, focusing on T cells in Graves' hyperthyroidism and ophthalmopathy.

This chain connects TRBV10-2 to TRBJ1-1; 9 bases align to TRBD1. The input for sequencing was peripheral blood mononuclear cells (PBMCs), taken at new diagnosis, from a patient treated with antithyroid drugs. This TCR was recovered from a young man with Graves disease. CDR3 nucleotides: TGCGCCAGCAGGGGGGACAGGGAAGGCACTGAAGCTTTCTTT. Its protein product is CASRGDREGTEAFF.